Presented here are 4 T cell receptor beta chains from one specimen sequenced in a study of T cell responses to AZD1222 COVID-19 vaccine (dated by TCRdb to 2020 to 2022). Library method: the immunoSEQ multiplex PCR assay. Not all clones reach the TCRdb copy of this immuneACCESS table, which keeps in-frame sequences only. Checked studies attribute under half of the gap to unresolved V genes and leave the rest unexplained. The table for this sample lists some 120,000 clones; roughly 92% of them were counted only once. Clones ranked in the top ten supply around 1.6% of the sample. This specimen's time point label, per the study, means: about 28 days (+/-7) after the second vaccine dose. The input for sequencing was peripheral blood, taken 28 days after the second AZD1222 dose. The source is an adult who received the AZD1222 COVID-19 vaccine.

The rearrangement joins TRBV4-1 to TRBJ2-7; D is undetermined. This CDR3 region has 12 residues. The V gene's germline CDR1 is MGHRA and CDR2 YSYEKL. Trimming left V 0 bases short and J 5 bases short, with 5 bases between. The CDR3 coding sequence is TGCGCCAGCAGCCAAGATGGTAACGAGCAGTACTTC. It encodes CASSQDGNEQYF.

The chain links TRBV21-1 to TRBJ1-3; the D call in the table, TRBD1, was not verified against the DNA. TRBV21-1 is a pseudogene. The CDR3 is made up of 16 amino acids. The CDR3 nucleotides read TGTGCCAGCAGCATAGTCAGGGAAAGCTCTGGAAACACCATATATTTT. Its translation: CASSIVRESSGNTIYF.

The chain carries TRBV29-1 and TRBJ1-1; D unclear. The V end was cut by 1 base, the J end by 5 bases, with 14 bases between. There are 14 residues in the CDR3. Germline V gives CDR1 SQVTM, CDR2 ANQGSEA. This chain's CDR3 is CSVEASFRGTEAFF. CDR3 nucleotides: TGCAGCGTTGAAGCTTCTTTCCGAGGAACTGAAGCTTTCTTT.

This chain joins TRBV19 and TRBJ2-2; D unclear. The CDR3 runs 14 residues. V was pared by 6 bases and J by 4 bases, with 12 bases between. The germline V gene has CDR1 LNHDA and CDR2 SQIVND (reference sequence). CDR3 protein: CASSLRVSTGELFF. CDR3 coding DNA: TGTGCCAGTAGCCTCCGGGTTTCCACCGGGGAGCTGTTTTTT.